This T cell receptor (beta chain) was obtained from a study of radiotherapy plus CTLA-4 blockade in lung cancer. The overall study: The study recorded objective responses in roughly 20% of patients and disease control in 31%.

Of note for this clone: Its antigen is unknown.

Those with chemo-refractory metastatic non-small-cell lung cancer were treated with focal radiation combined with CTLA-4 blockade using ipilimumab. Findings of the study overall: Interferon-beta and early blood T cell clone dynamics reportedly predicted response best.

The CDR3 is 18 residues long. The trim removed 3 bases at V and 0 bases at J, leaving 11 bases unmatched. CDR1 MDHEN and CDR2 SYDVKM come from the germline V gene. Using immunoSEQ multiplex PCR, the repertoire was profiled, and TCRdb retains in-frame clones only, with some absent. The repertoire holds some 80,000 clones, approximately 84% seen once, with about 0.79% in the top ten. The clonotype was recovered from a human donor with non-small cell lung cancer who had stable disease on radiotherapy plus ipilimumab. Sequenced material: peripheral blood, taken from a patient treated with radiotherapy plus ipilimumab. The chain carries TRBV28 and TRBJ1-5; 7 bases align to TRBD1. CDR3 protein: CASSLLPGTAYSNQPQHF. DNA for the CDR3: TGTGCCAGCAGTTTGCTACCTGGGACAGCTTATAGCAATCAGCCCCAGCATTTT.